These 19 T cell receptor beta chains share one sample of origin, sequenced in a study of blood T cell repertoires in COVID-19. Assay: immunoSEQ multiplex PCR; the TCRdb copy retains only in-frame clones and omits some. The sample lists some 50,000 clones; roughly 84% were seen once. The sequenced material came from peripheral blood. These receptors all come from a man in his forties or fifties with active COVID-19.

V usage is TRBV12-3 or TRBV12-4 and J usage is TRBJ2-1; 9 nucleotides agree with TRBD1. The CDR3 has 13 residues. The J segment lost 8 bases and the V segment lost 5 bases, leaving 4 bases of the junction unmatched. CDR3 amino acids: CASSRQGVHEQFF. The DNA of the CDR3 is TGTGCCAGCAGTAGACAGGGGGTGCATGAGCAGTTCTTC.

The rearrangement links TRBV6-2 or TRBV6-3 to TRBJ1-1; 10 nucleotides align to TRBD1. Germline CDR1 is MNHEY and CDR2 is SVGEGT. The CDR3 covers 17 residues. V was pared by 6 bases and J by 5 bases, with 15 bases of the junction left unmatched. The CDR3 region is CASSDPGQGPRRTEAFF. The CDR3, as DNA: TGTGCCAGCAGCGACCCGGGACAGGGGCCTCGTAGGACTGAAGCTTTCTTT.

V gene TRBV9 combines with J gene TRBJ2-6; 9 positions agree with TRBD1. Trimming cost V 0 bases and J 0 bases; bases outside gene matches: 7. This CDR3 comprises 19 residues. Germline lookup yields CDR1 SGDLS and CDR2 YYNGEE. DNA of the CDR3: TGTGCCAGCAGCGTAGGGCGACAGGGGGGGATCTCTGGGGCCAACGTCCTGACTTTC. Its translation: CASSVGRQGGISGANVLTF.

The chain's CDR3 is CASSRTGAETQYF. The CDR3 coding sequence is TGTGCCAGCAGCAGGACAGGGGCGGAGACCCAGTACTTC. This rearrangement joins TRBV5-4 to TRBJ2-5, with 9 bases matching TRBD1. From germline, CDR1 is SGHNT and CDR2 YYREEE (reference sequence). The CDR3 consists of 13 residues. The trim removed 4 bases at V and 5 bases at J, leaving 3 bases unmatched. Variable domain in full (rest from reference TRBV5-4 and TRBJ2-5): ETGVTQSPTHLIKTRGQQVTLRCSSQSGHNTVSWYQQALGQGPQFIFQYYREEENGRGNFPPRFSGLQFPNYSSELNVNALELDDSALYLCASSRTGAETQYFGPGTRLLVL.

The chain employs TRBV6-5 and TRBJ1-2, with a weak D call TRBD1 (5 bases). Looked up from germline, CDR1 is MNHEY and CDR2 is SVGAGI. The CDR3 sequence is 11 residues long. Trimming removed 6 bases at V and 7 bases at J, with 9 bases between. In nucleotides, the CDR3 is TGTGCCAGCAGGCGGGGGGGTGGCTACACCTTC. Protein: CASRRGGGYTF.

The rearrangement joins TRBV6-2 or TRBV6-3 to TRBJ1-4; D is unresolved. The germline CDR1 and CDR2 sequences are MNHEY and SVGEGT. The CDR3 has 15 amino acids. Deletions cut 6 bases from V and 2 bases from J, with 13 bases between. The CDR3 region has the DNA TGTGCCAGCAGCCGAGGCCCGCAGACTAATGAAAAACTGTTTTTT. This gives the protein CASSRGPQTNEKLFF.

CDR3: CASSGGGGGVREQYF. The CDR3 region has the DNA TGTGCCAGCAGCGGCGGAGGGGGCGGAGTCCGGGAGCAGTACTTC. This sequence joins TRBV28 and TRBJ2-7, with D possibly being TRBD1 (7 bases). Per germline, CDR1 MDHEN and CDR2 SYDVKM. CDR3 length: 15 residues. V shed 6 bases and J shed 7 bases, with 22 bases lying between them.

The chain employs TRBV5-6 and TRBJ2-7; D remains unclear. CDR1 SGHDT and CDR2 YYEEEE come from the germline V gene. This CDR3 contains 11 residues. Trimming stripped 0 bases from V and 7 bases from J, with 5 bases between. The CDR3 is CASSLGLEQYF. CDR3 nucleotide sequence: TGTGCCAGCAGCTTGGGCCTAGAGCAGTACTTC.

This clone was seen only a few times. The V and J genes are TRBV7-2 and TRBJ1-5; D is uncertain. CDR1 is SGHTA, CDR2 FQGNSA, per germline. CDR3 length equals 15 residues. The V gene lost 2 bases and the J gene lost 1 base, with 9 bases spanning the gap. The CDR3 spells CASSLWGGSNQPQHF. CDR3 nucleotide sequence: TGTGCCAGCAGCTTATGGGGAGGGAGCAATCAGCCCCAGCATTTT.

This clone was recorded a few times. The chain uses TRBV14 and TRBJ2-3; 9 bases map to TRBD1. With 2 bases clipped from V and 4 bases from J, the junction kept 7 bases outside the gene matches. The germline V gene encodes CDR1 SGHDN and CDR2 FVKESK. There are 16 residues in the CDR3. The CDR3 coding sequence is TGTGCCAGCAGCCAAACCGGGACAGGGAGATCAGATACGCAGTATTTT. Translated, it gives CASSQTGTGRSDTQYF.

V gene TRBV12-5 combines with J gene TRBJ2-1; TRBD2 matches 9 bases. After removal of 4 bases from V and 0 bases from J, the junction contained 4 bases not matched to a gene. From germline, CDR1 is LGHNT and CDR2 FRNRAP. The CDR3 contains 16 residues. CDR3 protein: CASGSHSGSSYNEQFF. In DNA form, the CDR3 reads TGTGCTAGTGGTTCGCATAGCGGGAGCTCCTACAATGAGCAGTTCTTC.

This chain uses TRBV6-5 with TRBJ2-7; maybe TRBD2 (6 bases). Trimming removed 11 bases at V and 6 bases at J, with 26 bases between. Germline CDR1 is MNHEY and CDR2 is SVGAGI. There are 15 residues in the CDR3. CDR3 coding DNA: TGTGCCGTACTCGAAGCGGGCATGGCATCGGCCGAGCAGTACTTC. Translated, it gives CAVLEAGMASAEQYF.

In its sample, this clone was seen a few times. This sequence joins TRBV2 and TRBJ1-5; D is possibly TRBD1 (5 bases). The V gene's germline CDR1 is SNHLY and CDR2 FYNNEI. V shed 2 bases and J shed 2 bases, with 34 bases lying between them. This CDR3 is 23 amino acids long. CDR3 sequence (DNA): TGTGCCAGCAGTGAAAACCCGTGGGGCGACAGCGAACCCTTCCACCCCCGCAATCAGCCCCAGCATTTT. Amino acids: CASSENPWGDSEPFHPRNQPQHF.

The chain uses TRBV10-2 and TRBJ2-3; TRBD2 aligns across 15 bases. The CDR3 length is 18 residues. Germline CDR1 reads WSHSY; CDR2 reads SAAADI. The V and J ends lost 3 bases and 6 bases, in that order; junction bases with no gene match: 10. The CDR3 spells CASSDPPGLAGGSDTQYF. For the CDR3, the DNA is TGCGCCAGCAGTGACCCCCCGGGACTAGCGGGAGGTTCCGATACGCAGTATTTT.

The rearrangement joins TRBV19 to TRBJ2-6; 7 nucleotides match TRBD1. The CDR3 consists of 16 residues. Germline-derived CDR1 and CDR2 are LNHDA and SQIVND (reference sequence). After removal of 4 bases from V and 4 bases from J, the junction contained 7 bases not matched to a gene. CDR3 region: CASSRTGAAGANVLTF. CDR3 nucleotide sequence: TGTGCCAGTAGTAGGACAGGCGCGGCGGGGGCCAACGTCCTGACTTTC.

V usage is TRBV7-2 and J usage is TRBJ2-1; 11 bases match TRBD2. Trimming took 3 bases from V and 4 from J; bases not matched to a gene: 5. Germline V gene lookup returns CDR1 SGHTA and CDR2 FQGNSA. The CDR3 is 16 residues long. The CDR3, as DNA: TGTGCCAGCAGCTTCGCCGGGACTAGCGGTTACAATGAGCAGTTCTTC. This sequence encodes CASSFAGTSGYNEQFF.

The chain recombines TRBV3-1 (or the pseudogene TRBV3-2) with TRBJ1-2; TRBD1 matches 7 bases. After removal of 2 bases from V and 0 bases from J, the junction contained 6 bases not matched to a gene. In germline, CDR1 is LGHDT, CDR2 YNNKEL (reference sequence). The CDR3 loop spans 16 amino acids. The CDR3 loop reads CASSQLPGTANYGYTF. The CDR3 DNA reads as TGTGCCAGCAGCCAACTTCCCGGGACAGCTAACTATGGCTACACCTTC.

J is TRBJ2-5 and V is TRBV18, with TRBD2 as a possible D gene (6 bases). V lost 0 bases and J 4 bases, leaving 9 bases between the germline ends. The CDR3 has 14 residues. Germline CDR1 KGHSH, CDR2 LQKENI. Here the CDR3 reads CASSPPSGRETQYF. DNA of the CDR3: TGTGCCAGCTCACCACCGTCCGGGAGAGAGACCCAGTACTTC.

Many counts were recorded for this clone. The chain joins TRBV25-1 to TRBJ2-7; perhaps TRBD2 as D (5 bases). Trimming shortened V by 10 bases and J by 7 bases, and 17 bases separated the two germline ends. The CDR3 is 12 amino acids. Germline V lookup: CDR1 MGHDK, CDR2 SYGVNS. CDR3 sequence: CATGLPLGEQYF. CDR3 nucleotide sequence: TGTGCCACCGGACTTCCCCTCGGAGAGCAGTACTTC.